Shown below are 29 T cell receptor beta chains from a single sample sequenced in a study of shared clonotypes between healthy human individuals. CD45RO-negative, CCR7-selected cells formed the naive CD8 fraction, which excluded terminally differentiated effector memory CD45RA+ cells. Assay used: immunoSEQ multiplex PCR; TCRdb lists only in-frame clones, some missing. The sample has around 2,000,000 clones, about 95% seen once; the top ten hold 0.85% to 1.3%. The source material was naive CD8+ T cells sorted from blood. The source is a young man in good health.

Only a few counts were recorded for this clone. The V call is TRBV5-4, the J call TRBJ1-6; TRBD1 matches 7 bases. This CDR3 is built from 14 residues. Losses at the gene ends were 4 bases for V and 4 bases for J; bases not matched to a gene: 2. Per germline, CDR1 SGHNT and CDR2 YYREEE (reference sequence). CDR3 bases: TGTGCCAGCAGCCAGGGACAGTATAATTCACCCCTCCACTTT. This translates into CASSQGQYNSPLHF.

This chain uses TRBV27 with TRBJ2-7; 7 bases are a match to TRBD1. Germline V gene lookup returns CDR1 MNHEY and CDR2 SMNVEV (reference sequence). Trimming at V came to 2 bases and at J to 4 bases, leaving 5 bases not matched to a gene. This CDR3 region has 14 residues. CDR3 sequence: CASSLVGQRYEQYF. The CDR3 nucleotides are TGTGCCAGCAGTTTAGTGGGACAGCGTTACGAGCAGTACTTC.

The chain has TRBV10-1 and TRBJ2-7; D is undetermined. CDR1 and CDR2 (germline): WNHNN, SYGVQD (reference sequence). The CDR3 is 12 residues long. Trimming shortened V by 7 bases and J by 6 bases, and 13 bases separated the two germline ends. The CDR3 DNA reads as TGCGCCAGCACACTACTGGGGTTCGAGCAGTACTTC. Its translation: CASTLLGFEQYF.

This rearrangement joins TRBV6-4 to TRBJ1-5, with 10 bases aligning to TRBD1. The length of the CDR3 is 17 residues. Trimming at V came to 8 bases and at J to 3 bases, leaving 13 bases not matched to a gene. Germline lookup yields CDR1 MRHNA and CDR2 SNTAGT. The CDR3 DNA reads as TGTGCCAGCCACCGGGACAGGGGCCCGCTCGCCAATCAGCCCCAGCATTTT. As protein: CASHRDRGPLANQPQHF.

The chain joins TRBV27 to TRBJ1-5; 11 positions agree with TRBD1. The CDR3 has 15 residues. V trimming: 7 bases; J trimming: 5 bases; junction bases outside the gene matches: 7. Germline CDR1 is MNHEY and CDR2 is SMNVEV (reference sequence). CDR3 region: CASTPGQGVDQPQHF. As DNA, the CDR3 is TGTGCCAGCACCCCGGGACAGGGGGTAGATCAGCCCCAGCATTTT.

V gene TRBV11-2 combines with J gene TRBJ2-7; 7 bases are a match to TRBD2. CDR1 and CDR2 (germline): SGHAT, FQNNGV. The CDR3 sequence is 16 residues long. With V trimmed by 5 bases and J by 4 bases, 14 bases remained unmatched. In nucleotides, the CDR3 is TGTGCCAGCAGCCTCCCATCGGGAGGAGCTTCGTACGAGCAGTACTTC. Protein: CASSLPSGGASYEQYF.

The chain employs TRBV12-5 and TRBJ2-2; D is perhaps TRBD1 or TRBD2 (5 bases each). Germline loops: CDR1 LGHNT, CDR2 FRNRAP. V was cut by 5 bases and J by 1 base, with 14 bases left in between. This CDR3 is 16 amino acids long. CDR3 sequence reads: CASGRRGTLNTGELFF. In nucleotides, the CDR3 is TGTGCTAGTGGTCGTCGAGGGACCCTGAACACCGGGGAGCTGTTTTTT.

The chain combines TRBV4-3 with TRBJ2-2; 13 bases map to TRBD2. V was clipped by 0 bases and J by 7 bases; unmatched bases: 5. This CDR3 region has 17 residues. Germline V gene lookup returns CDR1 LGHNA and CDR2 YSLEER. The CDR3 reads CASSQEQGLAGVGELFF. The CDR3 DNA follows: TGCGCCAGCAGCCAAGAACAAGGACTAGCGGGAGTCGGGGAGCTGTTTTTT.

The chain joins TRBV4-3 to TRBJ1-1; no firm D call. The V end was cut by 1 base, the J end by 5 bases, with 8 bases between. CDR1 is LGHNA, CDR2 YSLEER, per germline. CDR3 size: 13 residues. CDR3: CASSQGRITEAFF. The CDR3 DNA reads as TGCGCCAGCAGCCAAGGGAGGATTACTGAAGCTTTCTTT.

This chain joins TRBV6-6 and TRBJ2-1; TRBD1 or TRBD2 may be the D gene (5 bases each). This CDR3 is built from 12 residues. Germline loops: CDR1 MNHNY, CDR2 SVGAGI (reference sequence). V lost 2 bases, J lost 10 bases, and 9 bases lay in between. The CDR3 coding sequence is TGTGCCAGCAGTTACGGGACCAAAGAGCAGTTCTTC. This gives the protein CASSYGTKEQFF.

The gene calls are TRBV6-5 and TRBJ2-7; D is possibly TRBD1 or TRBD2 (5 bases each). There are 16 residues in the CDR3. The V end was cut by 0 bases, the J end by 1 base, with 13 bases between. CDR1 is MNHEY, CDR2 SVGAGI, per germline. CDR3: CASSYSRGSSSYEQYF. CDR3 nucleotide sequence: TGTGCCAGCAGTTACTCGAGGGGCAGTAGTTCCTACGAGCAGTACTTC.

The J gene is TRBJ1-2, the V gene TRBV7-2; TRBD1 matches 9 bases. V gave up 3 bases and J gave up 5 bases; unmatched junction bases: 4. Per germline, CDR1 SGHTA and CDR2 FQGNSA. This CDR3 has 14 residues. The CDR3 nucleotides are TGTGCCAGCAGCTTTCTAGGACAGGGGTATGGCTACACCTTC. This gives the protein CASSFLGQGYGYTF.

With regard to this clone: Other DNA sequences in the same sample also yield this CDR3. The V gene is TRBV11-2, the J gene TRBJ2-7, with TRBD2 identical over 12 bases. In germline, CDR1 is SGHAT, CDR2 FQNNGV. The CDR3 contains 15 residues. V trimming: 5 bases; J trimming: 0 bases; junction bases outside the gene matches: 2. In DNA, the CDR3 is TGTGCCAGCAGCCCGGGACTAGCGGGCTCCTACGAGCAGTACTTC. It specifies CASSPGLAGSYEQYF.

For the CDR3, the DNA is TGTGCCTGGAGTGGGGTGAGCGGGGGGACTGAGCAGTTCTTC. Translation gives CAWSGVSGGTEQFF. The chain couples TRBV30 to TRBJ2-1, with 9 nucleotides matching TRBD2. CDR1 is GTSNPN, CDR2 SVGIG, per germline (reference sequence). Germline trimming cut 1 base from V and 9 bases from J; bases unmatched to any gene: 7. This CDR3 has 14 amino acids.

This chain links TRBV4-1 with TRBJ2-1; perhaps TRBD2 as D (6 bases). This CDR3 is built from 15 residues. CDR1 is MGHRA and CDR2 is YSYEKL in the germline V gene. Trimming stripped 1 base from V and 8 bases from J, with 15 bases between. The CDR3 is CASSQGSGTLHEQFF. The CDR3 nucleotides are TGCGCCAGCAGCCAAGGTAGTGGGACTTTGCATGAGCAGTTCTTC.

The chain has TRBV12-5 and TRBJ2-1, with D unresolved. The CDR3 contains 15 residues. V lost 1 base, J lost 8 bases, and 15 bases lay in between. Per the germline V gene, CDR1 is LGHNT and CDR2 is FRNRAP. The CDR3 region is CASGLEAYRVDEQFF. In nucleotides, the CDR3 is TGTGCTAGTGGTTTGGAAGCCTATAGGGTGGATGAGCAGTTCTTC.

The genes are TRBV5-8 and TRBJ1-5; D is uncertain. V dropped 4 bases and J dropped 5 bases, with 7 bases sitting between them. Germline assignment: CDR1 SGHTS and CDR2 YDEGEE. The CDR3 spans 12 residues. The CDR3 is CASSGIDQPQHF. CDR3 DNA sequence: TGTGCCAGCAGCGGCATAGATCAGCCCCAGCATTTT.

The table lists this clone with a count of one. The chain recombines TRBV30 with TRBJ2-3; no firm D call. Per the germline V gene, CDR1 is GTSNPN and CDR2 is SVGIG (reference sequence). Trimming pared 5 bases from V and 5 bases from J, leaving 14 bases between. The CDR3 covers 13 residues. This CDR3 is CAWEHHVGDTQYF. CDR3 DNA sequence: TGTGCCTGGGAACATCATGTGGGAGATACGCAGTATTTT. Variable domain in full (rest from reference TRBV30 and TRBJ2-3): SQTIHQWPATLVQPVGSPLSLECTVEGTSNPNLYWYRQAAGRGLQLLFYSVGIGQISSEVPQNLSASRPQDRQFILSSKKLLLSDSGFYLCAWEHHVGDTQYFGPGTRLTVL.

V and J are TRBV12-2 and TRBJ1-6. TRBV12-2 is deemed a pseudogene. There are 19 residues in the CDR3. The CDR3 reads CASRFQGMAESSYNSPLHF. The DNA for the CDR3 is TGTGCAAGTCGCTTCCAAGGAATGGCAGAAAGCTCCTATAATTCACCCCTCCACTTT.

This sequence joins TRBV19 and TRBJ1-2, with unresolved D. V was clipped by 9 bases and J by 0 bases, with 8 bases between them. CDR1 is LNHDA, CDR2 SQIVND, per germline (reference sequence). This CDR3 is 12 amino acids long. CDR3 loop: CASRHPNYGYTF. In DNA, the CDR3 is TGTGCCAGCAGACACCCTAACTATGGCTACACCTTC.

The V call is TRBV7-9, the J call TRBJ2-5; 7 positions agree with TRBD1. The CDR3 consists of 13 residues. J gave up 5 bases and V 6 bases, and 6 bases lay outside the gene matches. In germline, CDR1 is SEHNR, CDR2 FQNEAQ (reference sequence). The CDR3 region is CASRPQGWETQYF. CDR3 DNA sequence: TGTGCCAGCAGACCACAGGGGTGGGAGACCCAGTACTTC.

The V and J genes are TRBV11-2 and TRBJ2-4; TRBD1 might be the D (5 bases). Germline lookup yields CDR1 SGHAT and CDR2 FQNNGV. CDR3 length equals 16 residues. The V end lost 1 base, the J end lost 2 bases, and 12 bases lay between the germline ends. The CDR3 region is CASSLVPAGTKNIQYF. CDR3 sequence (DNA): TGTGCCAGCAGCTTAGTCCCGGCAGGGACCAAAAACATTCAGTACTTC.

Points on this clone: A much larger clone differs from this one at a single base, so this may be a read error. The sample carries other DNA sequences with the same CDR3. V usage is TRBV30 and J usage is TRBJ2-2; possible D gene TRBD2, 6 bases. This CDR3 has 15 amino acids. Germline CDR1 and CDR2: GTSNPN and SVGIG (reference sequence). V lost 0 bases, J lost 1 base, and 9 bases lay in between. The CDR3 protein is CAWSVGTGNTGELFF. The CDR3 DNA reads TGTGCCTGGAGTGTTGGGACTGGGAACACCGGGGAGCTGTTTTTT. Using reference TRBV30 and TRBJ2-2 for the parts outside the CDR3, the full variable domain is SQTIHQWPATLVQPVGSPLSLECTVEGTSNPNLYWYRQAAGRGLQLLFYSVGIGQISSEVPQNLSASRPQDRQFILSSKKLLLSDSGFYLCAWSVGTGNTGELFFGEGSRLTVL.

This chain links TRBV9 with TRBJ1-5, with TRBD1 as a possible D gene (5 bases). In germline, CDR1 is SGDLS, CDR2 YYNGEE. There are 13 residues in the CDR3. V lost 4 bases and J 4 bases, leaving 9 bases between the germline ends. CDR3: CASSPTGNQPQHF. The CDR3 bases are TGTGCCAGCAGCCCCACAGGAAATCAGCCCCAGCATTTT.

The chain employs TRBV2 and TRBJ2-7; unclear D gene. This CDR3 has 13 residues. The V gene lost 1 base and the J gene lost 2 bases, with 6 bases spanning the gap. Germline V gives CDR1 SNHLY, CDR2 FYNNEI. CDR3 in amino acids: CASSEEGPYEQYF. The CDR3 nucleotides are TGTGCCAGCAGTGAAGAGGGCCCCTACGAGCAGTACTTC.

The V gene is TRBV5-1, the J gene TRBJ2-3, with a possible D match to TRBD2 (7 bases). The CDR3 contains 15 residues. The V gene's germline CDR1 is SGHRS and CDR2 YFSETQ. V was pared by 1 base and J by 2 bases, with 11 bases between. The CDR3 DNA follows: TGCGCCAGCAGCTTGCTTGCGGGGGCCACAGATACGCAGTATTTT. It encodes CASSLLAGATDTQYF. Full variable domain (outside the CDR3, taken from reference TRBV5-1 and TRBJ2-3): KAGVTQTPRYLIKTRGQQVTLSCSPISGHRSVSWYQQTPGQGLQFLFEYFSETQRNKGNFPGRFSGRQFSNSRSEMNVSTLELGDSALYLCASSLLAGATDTQYFGPGTRLTVL.

The genes are TRBV19 and TRBJ2-7; unclear D gene. The CDR3 consists of 18 residues. CDR1 is LNHDA, CDR2 SQIVND, per germline (reference sequence). Trimming stripped 1 base from V and 3 bases from J, with 22 bases between. DNA for the CDR3: TGTGCCAGTAGTATAGGGAACTTCGGTCACCCTTCTAACTACGAGCAGTACTTC. Protein sequence: CASSIGNFGHPSNYEQYF.

The chain joins TRBV6-5 to TRBJ2-2, with 7 positions matching TRBD2. Germline trimming cut 0 bases from V and 8 bases from J; bases unmatched to any gene: 6. Germline loops: CDR1 MNHEY, CDR2 SVGAGI. The CDR3 sequence is 15 residues long. CDR3 sequence reads: CASSYSGEGLGELFF. The DNA for the CDR3 is TGTGCCAGCAGTTACTCCGGGGAGGGGTTGGGGGAGCTGTTTTTT.

The chain links TRBV4-1 to TRBJ1-6; perhaps TRBD1 as D (5 bases). V dropped 4 bases and J dropped 7 bases, with 17 bases sitting between them. The CDR3 covers 16 residues. CDR1 and CDR2 from the germline V gene are MGHRA and YSYEKL. CDR3 sequence reads: CASSPRYRDLNSPLHF. The CDR3 DNA reads TGCGCCAGCAGCCCCAGATACCGGGACCTGAATTCACCCCTCCACTTT.